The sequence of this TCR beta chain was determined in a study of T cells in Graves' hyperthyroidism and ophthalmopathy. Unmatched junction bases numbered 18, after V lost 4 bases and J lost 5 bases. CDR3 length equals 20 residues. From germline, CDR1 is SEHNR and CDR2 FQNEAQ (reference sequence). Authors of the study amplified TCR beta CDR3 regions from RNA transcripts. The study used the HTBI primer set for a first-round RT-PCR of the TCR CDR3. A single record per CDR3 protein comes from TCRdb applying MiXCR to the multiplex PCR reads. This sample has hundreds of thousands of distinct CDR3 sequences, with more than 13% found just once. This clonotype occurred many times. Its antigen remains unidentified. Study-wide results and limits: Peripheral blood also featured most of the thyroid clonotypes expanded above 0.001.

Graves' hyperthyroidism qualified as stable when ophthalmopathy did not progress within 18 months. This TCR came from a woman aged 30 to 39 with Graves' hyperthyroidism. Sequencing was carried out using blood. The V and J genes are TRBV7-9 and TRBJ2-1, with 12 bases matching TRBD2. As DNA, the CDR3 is TGTGCCAGCAGCTCCCCCTCGACCAGACTAGCGGGAGCGGTCCACAATGAGCAGTTCTTC. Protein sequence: CASSSPSTRLAGAVHNEQFF.